This TCR beta chain derives from a study of a mutant IDH1 vaccine in newly diagnosed glioma. Whole-study context: There were approximately 62% males and 37.5% females among treated patients, whose mean age was approximately 44 years. Patients' prior therapy spanned radiotherapy, temozolomide, or both; most underwent both.

The CDR3 length is 14 residues. V was shortened by 6 bases and J by 3 bases, with 12 bases between the two germline ends. Germline V gene lookup returns CDR1 MNHEY and CDR2 SMNVEV (reference sequence). Clones were sequenced by immunoSEQ multiplex PCR, and TCRdb holds only the in-frame ones, with some missing. The table has roughly 110,000 clones, 85% to 90% seen once. Study-level points and caveats: It seemed that pseudoprogression was not linked to changes in the top peripheral T cell clonotypes.

Turning to this clone: Antigen specificity is unknown.

Described time point: week 11, during vaccination. Every single dose of the vaccine, 300 ug of mutant IDH1 20-mer peptide, came with topical imiquimod. The sample in question was PBMCs, obtained from a glioma patient whose treatment included an IDH1 peptide vaccine. This TCR was sampled from a woman aged 45 to 65 with glioma. This rearrangement joins TRBV27 to TRBJ2-1; a weak D match, TRBD2 (6 bases). Here the CDR3 reads CASRLRGLYNEQFF. DNA of the CDR3: TGTGCCAGCAGGCTGCGGGGCCTCTACAATGAGCAGTTCTTC.